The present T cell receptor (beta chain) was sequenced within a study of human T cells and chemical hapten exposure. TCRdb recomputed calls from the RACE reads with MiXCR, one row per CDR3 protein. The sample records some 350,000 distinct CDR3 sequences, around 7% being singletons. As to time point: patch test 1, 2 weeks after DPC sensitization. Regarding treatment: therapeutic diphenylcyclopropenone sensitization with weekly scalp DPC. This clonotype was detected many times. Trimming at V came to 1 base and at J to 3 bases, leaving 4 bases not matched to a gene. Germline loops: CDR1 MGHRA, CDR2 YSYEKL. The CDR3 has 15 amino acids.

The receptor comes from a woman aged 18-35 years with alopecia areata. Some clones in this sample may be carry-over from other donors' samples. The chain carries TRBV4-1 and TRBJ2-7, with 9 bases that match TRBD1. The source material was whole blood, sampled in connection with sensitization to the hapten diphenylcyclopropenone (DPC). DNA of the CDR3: TGCGCCAGCAGCCAAGGACAGGGGGACTACTACGAGCAGTACTTC. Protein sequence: CASSQGQGDYYEQYF.